These 25 T cell receptor beta chains came from one sample sequenced in a study of shared clonotypes between healthy human individuals. Sequencing was performed with immunoSEQ multiplex PCR; in TCRdb, only in-frame clones are kept and a portion is missing. The sample gives about 2 million clones, around 95% of which show up once; 0.13% is in the top ten. Sequenced input: naive CD4+ T cells sorted from blood. Subset specified: CD45RA+ positively selected. The receptors were sampled from a man in his late teens or twenties in good health.

This chain connects TRBV9 to TRBJ1-1; TRBD1 matches 7 bases. Losses at the gene ends were 5 bases for V and 0 bases for J; bases not matched to a gene: 13. CDR1 is SGDLS, CDR2 YYNGEE, per germline. The CDR3 runs to 17 residues. The CDR3 region has the DNA TGTGCCAGCAGTACGGGACAGCCCTTCCGAATGAACACTGAAGCTTTCTTT. Translation: CASSTGQPFRMNTEAFF.

The chain employs TRBV28 and TRBJ2-2, with 8 bases aligning to TRBD1. The germline gives CDR1 MDHEN, CDR2 SYDVKM. The CDR3 has 17 amino acids. V shed 4 bases, J shed 8 bases, and the junction held 15 bases outside the gene matches. In DNA, the CDR3 is TGTGCCAGCAGTTACCAACGGACAGGGCTTCTTATGGGGGAGCTGTTTTTT. This gives the protein CASSYQRTGLLMGELFF. Full variable domain (missing parts from reference TRBV28 and TRBJ2-2): DVKVTQSSRYLVKRTGEKVFLECVQDMDHENMFWYRQDPGLGLRLIYFSYDVKMKEKGDIPEGYSVSREKKERFSLILESASTNQTSMYLCASSYQRTGLLMGELFFGEGSRLTVL.

The chain joins TRBV7-3 to TRBJ2-3; weak D call: TRBD1 (5 bases). Germline V gene lookup returns CDR1 SGHTA and CDR2 FQGTGA. The CDR3 consists of 15 residues. Trimming took off 5 bases at V and 3 bases at J, with 15 bases between the two ends. Here the CDR3 DNA reads TGTGCCAGCAGCGAAAGGGCCCAGGGTACAGATACGCAGTATTTT. Its translation: CASSERAQGTDTQYF.

This clone has just one count. The rearrangement joins TRBV28 to TRBJ1-2; D is ambiguous. V shed 5 bases and J shed 7 bases, with 20 bases lying between them. CDR1 is MDHEN and CDR2 is SYDVKM in the germline V gene. The CDR3 spans 15 residues. As DNA, the CDR3 is TGTGCCAGCAGTAAACATTGGACCGTGAATGCTGGCTACACCTTC. This translates into CASSKHWTVNAGYTF.

V gene TRBV6-5 combines with J gene TRBJ1-3; perhaps TRBD1 as D (5 bases). This CDR3 comprises 16 residues. The V end was cut by 2 bases, the J end by 4 bases, with 15 bases between. Per germline, CDR1 MNHEY and CDR2 SVGAGI. The CDR3 DNA reads TGTGCCAGCAGTTACAGGGGAGGGACGAAAGGAAACACCATATATTTT. Translation gives CASSYRGGTKGNTIYF.

The chain uses TRBV29-1 and TRBJ1-2, with TRBD1 as a possible D gene (6 bases). The V end lost 1 base, the J end lost 0 bases, and 15 bases lay between the germline ends. CDR3 length: 16 amino acids. Germline V gene sequence: CDR1 SQVTM, CDR2 ANQGSEA. The chain's CDR3 is CSVEGGGGLPNYGYTF. The CDR3 DNA follows: TGCAGCGTTGAAGGGGGCGGGGGGCTCCCTAACTATGGCTACACCTTC.

The chain links TRBV19 to TRBJ2-7, with D perhaps given as TRBD1 or TRBD2 (5 bases each). This CDR3 is built from 15 residues. Germline CDR1 is LNHDA and CDR2 is SQIVND (reference sequence). V was clipped by 5 bases and J by 3 bases, with 17 bases between them. CDR3 bases: TGTGCCAGTAGTCGGGACCCTCGAGGTGGCTACGAGCAGTACTTC. Translating it yields CASSRDPRGGYEQYF.

This chain uses TRBV15 with TRBJ2-7, with TRBD1 identical over 8 bases. After removal of 1 base from V and 2 bases from J, the junction contained 4 bases not matched to a gene. The CDR3 spans 15 residues. Germline V CDR1 and CDR2: LNHNV, YYDKDF (reference sequence). CDR3 DNA: TGTGCCACCAGCAGAGGGACAGGGTATACCTACGAGCAGTACTTC. The encoded protein is CATSRGTGYTYEQYF.

The V and J genes are TRBV13 and TRBJ2-5, with TRBD2 matching over 8 bases. CDR1 is PRHDT, CDR2 FYEKMQ, per germline (reference sequence). V lost 4 bases to trimming and J lost 0 bases; unmatched junction nucleotides: 16. The CDR3 loop spans 19 amino acids. CDR3 bases: TGTGCCAGCAGCTCGGGGAGGGGCATAGCGGGGAAGTACCAAGAGACCCAGTACTTC. Encoded protein: CASSSGRGIAGKYQETQYF.

The CDR3 spells CASSVGSGSNQPQHF. The CDR3 nucleotides are TGTGCCAGCAGCGTAGGATCGGGCAGCAATCAGCCCCAGCATTTT. V usage is TRBV7-4 and J usage is TRBJ1-5; D uncertain. CDR3 length: 15 residues. V was shortened by 5 bases and J by 1 base, with 12 bases between the two germline ends. The germline V gene has CDR1 SGHVT and CDR2 SQSDAQ.

The chain carries TRBV19 and TRBJ2-5, with 9 bases lining up with TRBD1. CDR1 is LNHDA, CDR2 SQIVND, per germline (reference sequence). CDR3 size: 14 residues. Germline trimming cut 6 bases from V and 3 bases from J; bases unmatched to any gene: 5. The CDR3 nucleotides are TGTGCCAGTAGGCAACAGGGGGCGAAAGAGACCCAGTACTTC. Its translation: CASRQQGAKETQYF.

The chain recombines TRBV7-9 with TRBJ2-3; no clear D gene. Germline values: CDR1 SEHNR, CDR2 FQNEAQ (reference sequence). The CDR3 length is 14 residues. V was clipped by 0 bases and J by 6 bases, with 10 bases between them. The CDR3 DNA follows: TGTGCCAGCAGCTTAGCGCGAGGACGGGATACGCAGTATTTT. This encodes CASSLARGRDTQYF.

The table lists this clone with a count of one. V is TRBV5-4 and J is TRBJ2-5; D is tentatively TRBD1 or TRBD2 (5 bases each). This CDR3 is 14 amino acids long. Trimming removed 0 bases at V and 5 bases at J, with 11 bases between. The V gene's germline CDR1 is SGHNT and CDR2 YYREEE (reference sequence). The CDR3 reads CASSLAGPVETQYF. CDR3 DNA sequence: TGTGCCAGCAGCTTGGCGGGGCCGGTGGAGACCCAGTACTTC.

V usage is TRBV5-4 and J usage is TRBJ2-1; D is tentatively TRBD1 or TRBD2 (5 bases each). Trimming took 4 bases from V and 0 from J, leaving 11 bases between them. The CDR3 length is 15 residues. Germline V gene lookup returns CDR1 SGHNT and CDR2 YYREEE (reference sequence). The CDR3 spells CASSDRGSSYNEQFF. CDR3 nucleotide sequence: TGTGCCAGCAGCGACAGAGGGAGCTCCTACAATGAGCAGTTCTTC.

J is TRBJ2-2 and V is TRBV6-5; perhaps TRBD1 as D (6 bases). Looked up from germline, CDR1 is MNHEY and CDR2 is SVGAGI. This CDR3 is 12 amino acids long. Trimming took off 10 bases at V and 6 bases at J, with 12 bases between the two ends. In nucleotides, the CDR3 is TGTGCCACCCTTCGGACAGCCGGGGAGCTGTTTTTT. It yields the protein CATLRTAGELFF.

This clone has just a few counts. V gene TRBV10-2 combines with J gene TRBJ1-6; no clear D. The germline gives CDR1 WSHSY, CDR2 SAAADI. V lost 3 bases and J lost 8, with 8 bases in between. The CDR3 extends over 13 amino acids. For the CDR3, the DNA is TGCGCCAGCAGTGAACAGCAGGATTCACCCCTCCACTTT. It encodes CASSEQQDSPLHF.

In this sample, this clone turned up once. The chain is built from TRBV5-1 and TRBJ1-5; TRBD1 might be the D (6 bases). With 0 bases removed from V and 5 bases from J, the gap between germline ends came to 9 bases. The CDR3 is 14 amino acids. Germline assignment: CDR1 SGHRS and CDR2 YFSETQ. CDR3 in DNA: TGCGCCAGCAGCTTGGGGGCAGGGGATCAGCCCCAGCATTTT. Its protein is CASSLGAGDQPQHF.

The CDR3 sequence: CASSPLLNTEAFF. Here the CDR3 DNA reads TGCGCCAGCAGCCCGTTATTGAACACTGAAGCTTTCTTT. The chain carries TRBV5-1 and TRBJ1-1; D ambiguous. Germline V gives CDR1 SGHRS, CDR2 YFSETQ. V was shortened by 4 bases and J by 0 bases, with 7 bases between the two germline ends. The CDR3 is 13 residues long.

The chain carries TRBV6-6 and TRBJ2-7; D might be TRBD1 or TRBD2, each matching 5 bases. This CDR3 is 15 amino acids long. Trimming cost V 5 bases and J 6 bases, with 20 bases left between them. Germline V lookup: CDR1 MNHNY, CDR2 SVGAGI (reference sequence). CDR3 DNA: TGTGCCAGCAGTCCGGGGCTCAAGGGACGAGGCGAGCAGTACTTC. Its protein product is CASSPGLKGRGEQYF.

Turning to this clone: Other DNA sequences in the same sample also yield this CDR3. DNA of the CDR3: TGCGCCAGCAGCTTCGGACAGGGGAATCAGCCCCAGCATTTT. Amino acid sequence: CASSFGQGNQPQHF. V is TRBV5-1 and J is TRBJ1-5; TRBD1 matches at 9 bases. With V trimmed by 2 bases and J by 4 bases, 1 base remained unmatched. From germline, CDR1 is SGHRS and CDR2 YFSETQ. This CDR3 contains 14 residues.

As concerns this clone: This CDR3 is also generated by other DNA sequences in the sample. The genes are TRBV9 and TRBJ2-5; 8 bases agree with TRBD2. The CDR3 totals 15 residues. Germline V gene lookup returns CDR1 SGDLS and CDR2 YYNGEE. V shed 0 bases, J shed 1 base, and the junction held 2 bases outside the gene matches. Here the CDR3 reads CASSVGTSGQETQYF. The CDR3 DNA reads TGTGCCAGCAGCGTAGGAACTAGCGGCCAAGAGACCCAGTACTTC.

The genes are TRBV10-3 and TRBJ1-4; possibly TRBD1 for D (6 bases). Trimming cost V 8 bases and J 8 bases, with 15 bases left between them. The germline V gene has CDR1 ENHRY and CDR2 SYGVKD. The CDR3 runs to 13 residues. CDR3 residues: CAISAGVGEKLFF. The CDR3 DNA is TGTGCCATCTCCGCAGGGGTGGGGGAAAAACTGTTTTTT.

The genes are TRBV18 and TRBJ2-5, with D unresolved. The CDR3 sequence is 14 residues long. V lost 0 bases and J lost 5, with 10 bases in between. Germline CDR1 reads KGHSH; CDR2 reads LQKENI. CDR3 region: CASSPPYLSETQYF. The CDR3 coding sequence is TGTGCCAGCTCACCACCGTACTTGAGCGAGACCCAGTACTTC.

With respect to this clone: A much larger clone differs by one base, so this may be a read error. The chain employs TRBV7-2 and TRBJ1-2; D remains ambiguous. The CDR3 covers 13 residues. Germline lookup yields CDR1 SGHTA and CDR2 FQGNSA. CDR3 bases: TGTGCCAGCAGCCGTCCCGGCGCAGGAGGCTGCACCTTC. Residues: CASSRPGAGGCTF.

This chain links TRBV7-8 with TRBJ1-5; tentative D call: TRBD1 (6 bases). With 2 bases removed from V and 0 bases from J, the gap between germline ends came to 14 bases. Germline CDR1 SGHVS, CDR2 FQNEAQ. The CDR3 is 17 residues long. In nucleotides, the CDR3 is TGTGCCAGCAGCTTAAGGGGGTCGGGGTATAGCAATCAGCCCCAGCATTTT. It translates to CASSLRGSGYSNQPQHF.